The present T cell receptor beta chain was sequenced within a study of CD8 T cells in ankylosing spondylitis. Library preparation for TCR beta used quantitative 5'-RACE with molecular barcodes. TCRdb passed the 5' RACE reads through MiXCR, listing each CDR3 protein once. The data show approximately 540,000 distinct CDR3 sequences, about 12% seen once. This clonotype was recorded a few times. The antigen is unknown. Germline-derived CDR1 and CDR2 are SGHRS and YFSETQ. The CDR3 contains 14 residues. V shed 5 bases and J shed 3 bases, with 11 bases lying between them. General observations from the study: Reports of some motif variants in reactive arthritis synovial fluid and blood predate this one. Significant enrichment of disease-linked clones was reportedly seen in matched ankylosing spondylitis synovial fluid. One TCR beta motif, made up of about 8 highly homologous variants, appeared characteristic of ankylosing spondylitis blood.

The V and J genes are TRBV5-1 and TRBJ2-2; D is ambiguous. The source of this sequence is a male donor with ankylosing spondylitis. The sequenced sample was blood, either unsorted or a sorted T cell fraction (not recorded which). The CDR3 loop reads CASSYLPDTGELFF. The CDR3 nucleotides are TGCGCCAGCAGTTATCTACCGGACACCGGGGAGCTGTTTTTT.